A selection of T cell receptor beta chains follows, all from one sample in a study of neurological immune-mediated disorders. Via MiXCR, TCRdb re-called the 5' RACE reads, giving one row per CDR3 protein. The sample carries about 55,000 distinct CDR3 sequences, over 4% recorded once. The specimen sequenced was PBMCs. The source is a man aged 50-60 years with multiple sclerosis. Each CDR3 is given with its conserved first and last residue. The D gene is left open where the match is weak. Only some rows state a clone size, as once, few, many or a class for expanded clones.

length	V	size	J	D	DNA	CDR3
16	TRBV7-9	many	TRBJ2-7	TRBD2	TGTGCCAGCAGCTTAGTTGGACTAGCGGGCTCCTACGAGCAGTACTTC	CASSLVGLAGSYEQYF
12	TRBV20-1	few	TRBJ2-7	.	TGCAGTGCTAGGCCCTCGGCGGTCGAGCAGTACTTC	CSARPSAVEQYF
19	TRBV6-6	many	TRBJ2-2	TRBD1	TGTGCCAGCAGTTACACGCACCTACTCGGACAGGAGAACACCGGGGAGCTGTTTTTT	CASSYTHLLGQENTGELFF
13	TRBV9	many	TRBJ2-7	.	TGTGCCAGCAGCCCCCAACCGACTAGGGAGCAGTACTTC	CASSPQPTREQYF
8	TRBV20-1	.	TRBJ1-2	.	TGCAGTGCTCCTGGGCCCACCTTC	CSAPGPTF
12	TRBV20-1	few	TRBJ2-1	.	TGCAGTGCTAATATACTGGTAAATGAGCAGTTCTTC	CSANILVNEQFF
13	TRBV12-3/TRBV12-4	many	TRBJ2-7	.	TGTGCCAGCAGTTCGAGGGGGGTTTACGAGCAGTACTTC	CASSSRGVYEQYF
18	TRBV7-8	.	TRBJ2-1	TRBD2	TGTGCCAGCAGCCCGAGGCGAGCGGGGTTAACTCCCAATCTAGAGCAGTTCTTC	CASSPRRAGLTPNLEQFF
15	TRBV7-2	many	TRBJ1-1	TRBD1	TGTGCCAGCAGCTCGCGGATCGGACAGGGCACTGAAGCTTTCTTT	CASSSRIGQGTEAFF
15	TRBV7-8	many	TRBJ2-7	TRBD1	TGTGCCAGCAGCTTCGGGACAGGGGATTCTTACGAGCAGTACTTC	CASSFGTGDSYEQYF
13	TRBV10-3	.	TRBJ1-5	.	TGTGCCATCAGCGACGGAGCCCCGGGGCCCCAGAATTTT	CAISDGAPGPQNF
11	TRBV5-1	.	TRBJ2-5	.	TGCGCCAGCAGTAGGCATGAGACCCAGTACTTC	CASSRHETQYF
14	TRBV11-1	.	TRBJ2-7	.	TGTGCCAGCAGCCTAGGCAAGTCCACTGGAGAGCAGTACTTC	CASSLGKSTGEQYF